This TCR beta chain was identified in a study of blood T cell repertoires in COVID-19. Study processing details: Estimated nucleated cell counts came from reference gene primer amplification. The assay was immunoSEQ multiplex PCR, and TCRdb's table has in-frame clones only and misses some. That table gives V, J and clone size, and the DNA gave D and trimming. The table shows hundreds of thousands of clones, with 81% occurring only once. The CDR3 consists of 14 residues. CDR1 and CDR2 from the germline V gene are MNHEY and SMNVEV (reference sequence). V lost 4 bases, J lost 0 bases, and 9 bases lay in between. Patients at the Seattle site were enrolled during active infection and followed longitudinally.

The TCR sequence derives from a woman over 75 with COVID-19, enrolled during active disease. The chain joins TRBV27 to TRBJ1-2, with D perhaps matching TRBD1 (5 bases). The material sequenced was peripheral blood. In DNA, the CDR3 is TGTGCCAGCAGTTCTGGGGCAGCTAACTATGGCTACACCTTC. It specifies CASSSGAANYGYTF.